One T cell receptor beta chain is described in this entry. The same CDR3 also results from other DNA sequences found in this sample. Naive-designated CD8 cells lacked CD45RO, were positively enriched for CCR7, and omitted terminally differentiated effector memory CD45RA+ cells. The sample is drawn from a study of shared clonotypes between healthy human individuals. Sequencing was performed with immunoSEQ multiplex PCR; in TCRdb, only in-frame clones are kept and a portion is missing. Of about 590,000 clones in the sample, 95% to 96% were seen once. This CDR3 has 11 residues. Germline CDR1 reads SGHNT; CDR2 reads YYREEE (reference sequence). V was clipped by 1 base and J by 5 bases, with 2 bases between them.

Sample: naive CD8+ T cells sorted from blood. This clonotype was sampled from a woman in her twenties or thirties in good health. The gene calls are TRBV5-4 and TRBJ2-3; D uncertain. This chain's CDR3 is CASSLLDTQYF. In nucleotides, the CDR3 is TGTGCCAGCAGCTTGCTAGATACGCAGTATTTT.